Listed here are 26 T cell receptor beta chains from one sample, sequenced in a study of T cells in Graves' hyperthyroidism and ophthalmopathy. From RNA transcripts, TCR beta CDR3 regions were amplified. HTBI primers were the set used in a first-round RT-PCR of the TCR CDR3. MiXCR, applied by TCRdb to the multiplex PCR reads, yields one record per CDR3 protein. The data show hundreds of thousands of distinct CDR3 sequences, with about 19% seen just once and 15% to 20% held by the top ten. What was sequenced was blood. The receptors shown here come from a woman aged 45-65 years with Graves' hyperthyroidism that later progressed to Graves' ophthalmopathy.

This clonotype was observed a few times. V gene TRBV7-6 combines with J gene TRBJ1-1; D call uncertain. Germline V CDR1 and CDR2: SGHVS, FNYEAQ. The CDR3 is made up of 12 amino acids. Trimming shortened V by 7 bases and J by 5 bases, and 11 bases separated the two germline ends. The CDR3 coding sequence is TGTGCCAGCAAGAGGCCCGGAACTGAAGCTTTCTTT. Encoded protein: CASKRPGTEAFF.

At least ten counts were recorded for this clonotype. The V gene is TRBV3-1, the J gene TRBJ1-2, with D possibly being TRBD1 (5 bases). CDR3 length equals 12 residues. Germline V gene sequence: CDR1 LGHDT, CDR2 YNNKEL (reference sequence). The V gene lost 4 bases and the J gene lost 6 bases, with 9 bases spanning the gap. The DNA of the CDR3 is TGTGCCAGCAGCCTCCAGGGAGATGGCTACACCTTC. It codes for CASSLQGDGYTF. The variable domain in full, completed from reference TRBV3-1 and TRBJ1-2, reads DTAVSQTPKYLVTQMGNDKSIKCEQNLGHDTMYWYKQDSKKFLKIMFSYNNKELIINETVPNRFSPKSPDKAHLNLHINSLELGDSAVYFCASSLQGDGYTFGSGTRLTVV.

In its sample, this clonotype was seen many times. This chain connects TRBV3-1 to TRBJ1-1; D is unclear. This CDR3 has 15 amino acids. V lost 0 bases to trimming and J lost 4 bases, with 12 bases between them. Germline assignment: CDR1 LGHDT and CDR2 YNNKEL (reference sequence). CDR3 protein: CASSQDPAWGTEAFF. The CDR3 DNA sequence: TGTGCCAGCAGCCAAGATCCAGCGTGGGGCACTGAAGCTTTCTTT.

The sample holds a few counts of this clonotype. CDR3 residues: CASSWFFGGSGANVLTF. The CDR3 DNA is TGTGCCAGCAGTTGGTTTTTCGGTGGCTCTGGGGCCAACGTCCTGACTTTC. This chain connects TRBV11-3 to TRBJ2-6; D gene unclear. The CDR3 contains 17 residues. Germline V gene lookup returns CDR1 SGHNT and CDR2 YENEEA. Trimming removed 6 bases at V and 0 bases at J, with 15 bases between.

On this clonotype itself: One junction end disagrees with the germline gene, perhaps due to a read error. The chain joins TRBV6-1 to TRBJ2-1, with TRBD2 matching over 8 bases. This CDR3 has 15 amino acids. Germline CDR1 and CDR2: MNHNS and SASEGT. The CDR3 sequence is CASSEEAGAYNQQFF. The CDR3 nucleotides read TGTGCCAGCAGTGAAGAAGCGGGGGCGTACAATCAGCAGTTCTTC.

This clonotype was observed many times. The rearrangement links TRBV3-1 to TRBJ1-5; 7 nucleotides align to TRBD1. Trimming at V came to 3 bases and at J to 7 bases, leaving 9 bases not matched to a gene. The CDR3 covers 15 residues. The germline V gene encodes CDR1 LGHDT and CDR2 YNNKEL (reference sequence). The CDR3 DNA follows: TGTGCCAGCAGCCACTCGACAGGGTCTGGCCAGCCCCAGCATTTT. Translated: CASSHSTGSGQPQHF.

This clonotype was picked up a small number of times. The V and J genes are TRBV9 and TRBJ1-2, with D unresolved. CDR1 and CDR2 (germline): SGDLS, YYNGEE. The V and J ends lost 3 bases and 1 base respectively, with 4 bases between them. This CDR3 has 12 residues. The CDR3 DNA reads as TGTGCCAGCAGCGCCGGTAACTATGGCTACACCTTC. This codes for CASSAGNYGYTF.

This clonotype has at least ten counts. J is TRBJ1-6 and V is TRBV2; 8 nucleotides align to TRBD1. V was pared by 6 bases and J by 9 bases, with 13 bases of the junction left unmatched. In germline, CDR1 is SNHLY, CDR2 FYNNEI. The CDR3 length is 16 residues. The CDR3 protein is CASSYTSGTGGSPLHF. DNA for the CDR3: TGTGCCAGCAGCTACACCTCCGGGACAGGAGGTTCACCCCTCCACTTT. Variable domain in full (rest from reference TRBV2 and TRBJ1-6): EPEVTQTPSHQVTQMGQEVILRCVPISNHLYFYWYRQILGQKVEFLVSFYNNEISEKSEIFDDQFSVERPDGSNFTLKIRSTKLEDSAMYFCASSYTSGTGGSPLHFGNGTRLTVT.

This clonotype was seen a handful of times. In DNA form, the CDR3 reads TGTGCCATCAGTGAGTCGCCCGCCGAGGGGACCCAGTACTTC. Protein product: CAISESPAEGTQYF. The chain carries TRBV10-3 and TRBJ2-5; D might be TRBD2 (5 bases). The CDR3 sequence is 14 residues long. Germline V CDR1 and CDR2: ENHRY, SYGVKD. V lost 0 bases and J 7 bases, leaving 12 bases between the germline ends.

Of note for this clonotype: The limits of the CDR3 on the DNA are not certain, so only TCRdb's listed CDR3 is given. The chain joins TRBV6-5 to TRBJ2-1; TRBD2, the table's D call, lacks a check against the DNA. Germline CDR1 MNHEY, CDR2 SVGAGI. The CDR3 region is 14 residues in length, termini included. CDR3 sequence reads: CASSYVGEGNEQSF.

The V call is TRBV11-2, the J call TRBJ2-3; 9 bases align to TRBD2. Germline V gene lookup returns CDR1 SGHAT and CDR2 FQNNGV. Unmatched junction bases numbered 6, after V lost 5 bases and J lost 0 bases. The CDR3 length is 16 residues. The CDR3 protein is CASSPISGGSTDTQYF. CDR3 bases: TGTGCCAGCAGCCCTATTAGCGGGGGCAGCACAGATACGCAGTATTTT.

As concerns this clonotype: A single base separates this from a much larger clone, so it may be a read error. The chain recombines TRBV6-1 with TRBJ2-7, with 7 bases aligning to TRBD1. CDR3 length: 13 amino acids. Germline CDR1 reads MNHNS; CDR2 reads SASEGT. The CDR3 bases are TGTGCCAGCAGTGCCCGACAGGGCTACGGGCAGTACTTC. Amino acids: CASSARQGYGQYF.

V gene TRBV6-1 combines with J gene TRBJ2-7; D not resolved. V was clipped by 6 bases and J by 0 bases, with 12 bases between them. This CDR3 is 14 amino acids long. The germline CDR1 and CDR2 sequences are MNHNS and SASEGT. Written as DNA, the CDR3 is TGTGCCAGCAGATCCTCGGCGGCCTCCTACGAGCAGTACTTC. Its protein product is CASRSSAASYEQYF.

This clonotype has just a few counts. The V call is TRBV15, the J call TRBJ1-4; TRBD1 matches 9 bases. The length of the CDR3 is 13 residues. Germline CDR1 is LNHNV and CDR2 is YYDKDF (reference sequence). Losses at the gene ends were 3 bases for V and 11 bases for J; bases not matched to a gene: 4. CDR3 sequence (DNA): TGTGCCACCAGCAGGGACAGGGGTTTGAAACTGTTTTTT. Protein sequence: CATSRDRGLKLFF.

In this sample, this clonotype turned up a few times. The chain carries TRBV2 and TRBJ2-2, with D unclear. Germline-derived CDR1 and CDR2 are SNHLY and FYNNEI. V dropped 10 bases and J dropped 4 bases, with 19 bases sitting between them. CDR3 length: 15 amino acids. The CDR3 DNA reads as TGTGCCACCAATGACGAAAGCCAAATCACCGGGGAGCTGTTTTTT. It codes for CATNDESQITGELFF.

This clonotype was found many times. The rearrangement joins TRBV30 to TRBJ1-2; D is unclear. V was pared by 3 bases and J by 4 bases, with 15 bases between. The germline gives CDR1 GTSNPN, CDR2 SVGIG (reference sequence). The CDR3 is 14 residues long. CDR3 amino acids: CAWRLEEVFYGYTF. The CDR3 bases are TGTGCCTGGAGATTGGAGGAAGTGTTCTATGGCTACACCTTC.

The chain has TRBV15 and TRBJ1-4; TRBD1 matches 7 bases. The germline CDR1 and CDR2 sequences are LNHNV and YYDKDF (reference sequence). V lost 1 base and J lost 5; bases outside the gene matches: 4. The length of the CDR3 is 15 residues. The chain's CDR3 is CATSRVGQRNEKLFF. The CDR3 coding sequence is TGTGCCACCAGCAGAGTGGGACAGCGAAATGAAAAACTGTTTTTT.

This clonotype was seen ten or more times. The V call is TRBV13, the J call TRBJ2-7; TRBD2 matches at 8 bases. Germline loops: CDR1 PRHDT, CDR2 FYEKMQ (reference sequence). The CDR3 is 14 residues long. The junction had 9 bases not matched to a gene; V was cut back by 7 bases and J by 4 bases. CDR3 in DNA: TGTGCCAGCACCGGGGGAGGACTAGCTTACGAGCAGTACTTC. Its protein is CASTGGGLAYEQYF.

The rearrangement links TRBV12-3 or TRBV12-4 to TRBJ1-3; D not resolved. CDR3 length: 12 residues. V lost 5 bases, J lost 5 bases, and 7 bases lay in between. The CDR3 nucleotides are TGTGCCAGCAGTCTCACACGAAACACCATATATTTT. Translated, it gives CASSLTRNTIYF.

The chain joins TRBV10-3 to TRBJ2-2; 12 bases match TRBD2. The CDR3 sequence is 15 residues long. With 4 bases clipped from V and 3 bases from J, the junction kept 0 bases outside the gene matches. Germline loops: CDR1 ENHRY, CDR2 SYGVKD. CDR3 amino acids: CAISGLAGDTGELFF. DNA of the CDR3: TGTGCCATCAGTGGACTAGCGGGGGACACCGGGGAGCTGTTTTTT.

Only a few counts were recorded for this clonotype. The genes are TRBV2 and TRBJ2-1; TRBD2 is a possible D gene (6 bases). Trimming stripped 1 base from V and 0 bases from J, with 13 bases between. Germline V gene lookup returns CDR1 SNHLY and CDR2 FYNNEI. CDR3 length: 17 residues. DNA of the CDR3: TGTGCCAGCAGTGAAGGGGCACTAGCAAGCTCCTACAATGAGCAGTTCTTC. It specifies CASSEGALASSYNEQFF.

The genes are TRBV11-2 and TRBJ2-2; no definite D call. The V gene lost 5 bases and the J gene lost 7 bases, with 11 bases spanning the gap. Germline-derived CDR1 and CDR2 are SGHAT and FQNNGV. The CDR3 is made up of 13 amino acids. The CDR3 protein is CASSPSVSGELFF. In DNA, the CDR3 is TGTGCCAGCAGCCCTTCGGTCAGCGGGGAGCTGTTTTTT.

In this sample, this clonotype turned up many times. The chain recombines TRBV18 with TRBJ2-7; unclear D gene. Germline CDR1 reads KGHSH; CDR2 reads LQKENI. CDR3 length: 13 residues. V was pared by 2 bases and J by 3 bases, with 8 bases between. This CDR3 reads CASSPIEIYEQYF. The CDR3 nucleotides read TGTGCCAGCTCACCAATAGAAATCTACGAGCAGTACTTC.

This clonotype has only a few counts. The chain joins TRBV4-1 to TRBJ1-6, with D tentatively TRBD1 (5 bases). Germline CDR1 and CDR2: MGHRA and YSYEKL. V lost 2 bases and J lost 7, with 15 bases in between. There are 16 residues in the CDR3. The CDR3 sequence is CASSQWVKTENSPLHF. DNA of the CDR3: TGCGCCAGCAGCCAATGGGTGAAGACAGAGAATTCACCCCTCCACTTT.

This clonotype was recorded at least ten times. This rearrangement joins TRBV18 to TRBJ1-1; TRBD1 is a possible D gene (5 bases). The V gene lost 3 bases and the J gene lost 1 base, with 12 bases spanning the gap. CDR1 is KGHSH, CDR2 LQKENI, per germline. The length of the CDR3 is 15 residues. The chain's CDR3 is CASSPPKGSNTEAFF. CDR3 coding DNA: TGTGCCAGCTCACCCCCGAAGGGGTCGAACACTGAAGCTTTCTTT. The full variable domain, rest sourced from reference TRBV18 and TRBJ1-1, is NAGVMQNPRHLVRRRGQEARLRCSPMKGHSHVYWYRQLPEEGLKFMVYLQKENIIDESGMPKERFSAEFPKEGPSILRIQQVVRGDSAAYFCASSPPKGSNTEAFFGQGTRLTVV.

This clonotype was counted a few times. This rearrangement joins TRBV19 to TRBJ1-5, with unresolved D. Trimming removed 4 bases from V and 5 bases from J, with 9 bases in between. The CDR3 length is 13 residues. Germline V lookup: CDR1 LNHDA, CDR2 SQIVND (reference sequence). CDR3 loop: CASSKARDQPQHF. CDR3 in DNA: TGTGCCAGTAGTAAGGCACGGGATCAGCCCCAGCATTTT.